This T cell receptor (beta chain) appears in the sequencing data of a study of OX40 agonist ivuxolimab in advanced cancers. Study results and caveats: The CD4+ and CD8+ T cells in the blood had expanded clonally by week 6 at 0.1 to 3.0 mg/kg.

Details on this clone: Its matching antigen is unknown.

Data came from immunoSEQ multiplex PCR; TCRdb stores just in-frame clones and leaves some out. Of 35,000 to 40,000 clones listed, about four fifths are singletons. V trimming: 5 bases; J trimming: 0 bases; junction bases outside the gene matches: 5. The germline V gene has CDR1 ENHRY and CDR2 SYGVKD. CDR3 length: 16 amino acids. Sequenced material: CD4+ or CD8+ T cells sorted from blood, taken in a trial of the OX40 agonist ivuxolimab. The genes are TRBV10-3 and TRBJ2-1; 9 positions match TRBD1. The clonotype was recovered from an adult with an advanced solid tumor such as melanoma, head and neck, liver or kidney cancer. As DNA, the CDR3 is TGTGCCATCAGTCTGACAGGGGGAGGCTCCTACAATGAGCAGTTCTTC. Its translation is CAISLTGGGSYNEQFF.